This TCR beta chain was identified during a study of CD8 T cells in ankylosing spondylitis. Study-level points and caveats: What appeared characteristic of ankylosing spondylitis blood was a TCR beta motif of 7 or 8 highly homologous variants. Disease-linked clones reportedly showed significant enrichment in matched ankylosing spondylitis synovial fluid. Clones that were linked to disease were CD8+ and were relatively rare in peripheral blood.

The CDR3 is made up of 14 amino acids. Trimming left V 7 bases short and J 5 bases short, with 14 bases between. The table lists this clonotype with many counts. Its antigen is unknown. TCRdb ran MiXCR on the 5' RACE reads and lists one entry per CDR3 protein. This sample has fewer than 650,000 distinct CDR3 sequences; approximately 12% occur once, and the top ten carry over 6.5%. Specimen: blood, either unsorted or a sorted T cell fraction (not recorded which). The gene calls are TRBV12-3 or TRBV12-4 and TRBJ2-2; D gene ambiguous. The sequence was collected from a male donor with ankylosing spondylitis. CDR3 DNA sequence: TGTGCCAGCAAGGTCGGAAGTGGGACCGGGGAGCTGTTTTTT. This gives the protein CASKVGSGTGELFF.